Sequencing of this TCR beta chain was carried out in a study of cytomegalovirus exposure and HLA in healthy donors. V dropped 2 bases and J dropped 1; count of bases not matched to a gene: 5. The CDR3 runs 16 residues. CDR1 is SGHAT, CDR2 FQNNGV, per germline. In the PCR, 60 Vbeta and 13 Jbeta primers were used. The assay was immunoSEQ multiplex PCR, and TCRdb's table has in-frame clones only and misses some. The profile shows roughly 190,000 clones, roughly four fifths of them singletons. This clone was recorded a few times. The V and J genes are TRBV11-2 and TRBJ2-1; 7 positions agree with TRBD1. This sequence originates from a man in his late teens or twenties in good health and CMV-seronegative. Sequenced material: PBMCs. CDR3 sequence reads: CASSLREGASYNEQFF. The CDR3 coding sequence is TGTGCCAGCAGCTTAAGAGAGGGGGCTTCCTACAATGAGCAGTTCTTC.